This passage covers 25 T cell receptor beta chains from one sample sequenced in a study of T cell repertoires in cytomegalovirus infection. Antigens of these TCRs are unknown. In TCRdb, the reads were re-called with MiXCR into one record per CDR3 protein. The repertoire holds around 85,000 distinct CDR3 sequences, about 45% seen once, with 85% to 95% in the top ten. The sequenced sample was CD8+ T cells from cultured PBMCs, obtained from culture after CMV antigen stimulation. The receptors originated from a human donor in good health (CMV status not recorded). Some clones in this sample may be carry-over from other donors' samples.

This chain joins TRBV7-2 and TRBJ1-2; possible D gene TRBD1, 5 bases. V was cut by 1 base and J by 8 bases, with 20 bases left in between. CDR3 size: 16 residues. Germline lookup yields CDR1 SGHTA and CDR2 FQGNSA. In nucleotides, the CDR3 is TGTGCCAGCAGCTTAGGGTCCGGGACTCTCTCAGGCGGCTACACCTTC. Amino acid sequence: CASSLGSGTLSGGYTF.

This chain joins TRBV7-9 and TRBJ1-5; tentatively, D is TRBD1 (5 bases). V lost 1 base to trimming and J lost 5 bases, with 9 bases between them. This CDR3 is 14 amino acids long. Germline CDR1 is SEHNR and CDR2 is FQNEAQ (reference sequence). Here the CDR3 DNA reads TGTGCCAGCAGCTTAGGGGGGAACGATCAGCCCCAGCATTTT. This codes for CASSLGGNDQPQHF.

The V and J genes are TRBV19 and TRBJ1-2; a possible D gene is TRBD1 (6 bases). The CDR3 is 12 residues long. The V end lost 8 bases, the J end lost 2 bases, and 9 bases lay between the germline ends. Germline V gene sequence: CDR1 LNHDA, CDR2 SQIVND (reference sequence). As DNA, the CDR3 is TGTGCCAGTGGGACACTGAACTATGGCTACACCTTC. Protein sequence: CASGTLNYGYTF.

In this sample, this clonotype turned up a few times. The chain joins TRBV11-3 to TRBJ2-1; TRBD2 matches 10 bases. The CDR3 has 15 amino acids. Germline V gene sequence: CDR1 SGHNT, CDR2 YENEEA. V lost 1 base, J lost 7 bases, and 4 bases stayed unmatched. CDR3 protein: CASSLVSGGANEQFF. The CDR3 nucleotides are TGTGCCAGCAGCTTAGTCAGCGGGGGGGCAAATGAGCAGTTCTTC.

The V gene is TRBV6-6, the J gene TRBJ2-1, with D unclear. Trimming took off 4 bases at V and 8 bases at J, with 12 bases between the two ends. The CDR3 length is 13 residues. CDR1 is MNHNY, CDR2 SVGAGI, per germline (reference sequence). In DNA, the CDR3 is TGTGCCAGCAGTTTACGGAAGGTCCATGAGCAGTTCTTC. As protein: CASSLRKVHEQFF.

The CDR3 bases are TGTGCCAGCAGTGATAGTGGACAAGGAGGAGAGACCCAGTACTTC. Protein sequence: CASSDSGQGGETQYF. The chain uses TRBV27 and TRBJ2-5; perhaps D is TRBD1 or TRBD2 (5 bases each). Trimming took 5 bases from V and 4 from J, leaving 17 bases between them. The CDR3 runs 15 residues. Germline CDR1 is MNHEY and CDR2 is SMNVEV (reference sequence).

This rearrangement joins TRBV7-8 to TRBJ2-5; 7 nucleotides agree with TRBD2. J lost 4 bases, V lost 1 base, and 6 bases had no gene match. CDR3 length equals 15 residues. Germline V gene lookup returns CDR1 SGHVS and CDR2 FQNEAQ. The DNA of the CDR3 is TGTGCCAGCAGCTTAGAGTCTAGCGGCCCAGAGACCCAGTACTTC. This codes for CASSLESSGPETQYF.

This clonotype was counted once. The chain joins TRBV2 to TRBJ1-4, with 10 positions matching TRBD1. The germline CDR1 and CDR2 sequences are SNHLY and FYNNEI. The CDR3 is 14 amino acids. The V and J ends lost 5 bases and 7 bases, in that order; junction bases with no gene match: 4. CDR3 nucleotides: TGTGCCAGCAGTTCGGGACAGGGGAGTGAAAAACTGTTTTTT. Translation: CASSSGQGSEKLFF.

This chain connects TRBV5-3 to TRBJ1-2; the D gene is possibly TRBD1 (5 bases). TRBV5-3 is marked as an open reading frame, function uncertain. Between the trimmed V and J ends, which lost 8 bases and 1 base, there was a span of 15 bases. The CDR3 contains 14 residues. Here the CDR3 reads CASSPRGLNYGYTF. The CDR3 region has the DNA TGTGCCAGCAGCCCCCGGGGACTTAACTATGGCTACACCTTC.

Only a few counts were recorded for this clonotype. This chain joins TRBV7-6 and TRBJ1-5, with 7 bases lining up with TRBD1. With V trimmed by 5 bases and J by 4 bases, 14 bases remained unmatched. The CDR3 is 17 amino acids. Germline-derived CDR1 and CDR2 are SGHVS and FNYEAQ. CDR3 protein: CASSGGQASPWNQPQHF. The CDR3 DNA sequence: TGTGCCAGCAGCGGAGGACAGGCCTCGCCTTGGAATCAGCCCCAGCATTTT.

CDR3 bases: TGCGCCAGCAGCCAAGTGGGTCAAGAGGCTTTCTTT. This translates into CASSQVGQEAFF. The rearrangement links TRBV4-1 to TRBJ1-1; D is ambiguous. CDR1 and CDR2 (germline): MGHRA, YSYEKL. This CDR3 is built from 12 residues. V was pared by 1 base and J by 11 bases, with 11 bases between.

V usage is TRBV11-2 and J usage is TRBJ2-2, with 7 nucleotides matching TRBD2. Germline CDR1 is SGHAT and CDR2 is FQNNGV. The trim removed 1 base at V and 7 bases at J, leaving 6 bases unmatched. The CDR3 loop spans 15 amino acids. The DNA of the CDR3 is TGTGCCAGCAGCTTAGGGGGGGGATCGGGCGGGGAGCTGTTTTTT. Protein sequence: CASSLGGGSGGELFF.

This clonotype was seen a few times. The chain uses TRBV5-1 and TRBJ2-3, with D perhaps TRBD2 (6 bases). CDR3 length: 15 residues. V was trimmed by 3 bases and J by 4 bases, leaving 15 bases between them. CDR1 SGHRS and CDR2 YFSETQ come from the germline V gene. CDR3 sequence (DNA): TGCGCCAGCAGCTCAACCGGGACTGCCCCAGATACGCAGTATTTT. Its protein is CASSSTGTAPDTQYF. Variable domain in full (rest from reference TRBV5-1 and TRBJ2-3): KAGVTQTPRYLIKTRGQQVTLSCSPISGHRSVSWYQQTPGQGLQFLFEYFSETQRNKGNFPGRFSGRQFSNSRSEMNVSTLELGDSALYLCASSSTGTAPDTQYFGPGTRLTVL.

This clonotype occurred a few times. V and J are TRBV12-3 or TRBV12-4 and TRBJ2-1; weak D call: TRBD2 (6 bases). Trimming stripped 5 bases from V and 7 bases from J, with 15 bases between. The CDR3 is made up of 14 amino acids. CDR3 sequence (DNA): TGTGCCAGCAGTCACCCGATTAGCGGTAATGAGCAGTTCTTC. Protein sequence: CASSHPISGNEQFF.

This clonotype was seen more than once but under ten times. The rearrangement uses TRBV30 and TRBJ2-4; TRBD2 might be the D (7 bases). Germline V lookup: CDR1 GTSNPN, CDR2 SVGIG (reference sequence). The CDR3 length is 17 residues. V was pared by 5 bases and J by 5 bases, with 25 bases between. CDR3 in amino acids: CAWSSLLQGAGENIQYF. DNA of the CDR3: TGTGCCTGGTCTTCCCTCTTACAGGGTGCGGGGGAAAACATTCAGTACTTC.

As for this clonotype: The conserved phenylalanine or tryptophan is not found at the CDR3 terminus, so this likely reflects a read error. The rearrangement uses TRBV12-3 or TRBV12-4 and TRBJ2-1; D might be TRBD2 (7 bases). This CDR3 is built from 15 residues. The ends were cut back, 6 bases at V and 5 bases at J, with 17 bases in the middle. The CDR3 is CASRLRGGFNNEQFC. As DNA, the CDR3 is TGTGCCAGCAGGCTTAGGGGGGGATTCAACAATGAGCAGTTCTGC.

Ten or more counts support this clonotype. The DNA for the CDR3 is TGTGCCAGCAGCTTGGCTACAGGGGGTTGGACTGAAGCTTTCTTT. It is translated as CASSLATGGWTEAFF. This chain connects TRBV11-2 to TRBJ1-1; 8 bases map to TRBD1. The CDR3 is 15 residues long. The V segment lost 3 bases and the J segment 5 bases; nucleotides outside the gene matches: 8. Germline values: CDR1 SGHAT, CDR2 FQNNGV.

This clonotype was counted once. The J gene is TRBJ2-5, the V gene TRBV23-1, with D unclear. TRBV23-1 is noted as an ORF with a role that remains uncertain. The germline V and J ends were trimmed by 4 bases and 3 bases, with 15 bases remaining between them. CDR3 length: 15 residues. The CDR3 coding sequence is TGCGCCAGCAGTCTCAATCCTTATAGGGAAGAGACCCAGTACTTC. It specifies CASSLNPYREETQYF.

This clonotype was counted only a few times. V is TRBV7-9 and J is TRBJ2-7; no reliable D call. The germline V gene encodes CDR1 SEHNR and CDR2 FQNEAQ (reference sequence). The CDR3 totals 14 residues. V shed 4 bases and J shed 12 bases, with 22 bases lying between them. CDR3 bases: TGTGCCAGCAGCTCTAGTTCGGACCCTCGATGGCGGTACTTC. Translation: CASSSSSDPRWRYF.

The V gene is TRBV7-6, the J gene TRBJ1-1; D is uncertain. In germline, CDR1 is SGHVS, CDR2 FNYEAQ. Trimming left V 3 bases short and J 3 bases short, with 20 bases between. CDR3 length equals 17 residues. This CDR3 is CASSLKAGDSFDTEAFF. The CDR3 nucleotides read TGTGCCAGCAGCTTGAAAGCAGGCGATTCCTTTGACACTGAAGCTTTCTTT.

The J gene is TRBJ2-3, the V gene TRBV4-1, with TRBD2 matching 8 bases. This CDR3 has 16 amino acids. Germline V gene lookup returns CDR1 MGHRA and CDR2 YSYEKL. Losses at the gene ends were 4 bases for V and 1 base for J; bases not matched to a gene: 7. The CDR3 region has the DNA TGCGCCAGCAGCCTTTCCGCGGGGGGTGGCACAGATACGCAGTATTTT. This codes for CASSLSAGGGTDTQYF.

CDR3 in amino acids: CASVGGGLKDTQYF. CDR3 sequence (DNA): TGTGCCAGTGTAGGGGGGGGCCTTAAGGATACGCAGTATTTT. V usage is TRBV6-2 or TRBV6-3 and J usage is TRBJ2-3; D is perhaps TRBD2 (7 bases). The V end was cut by 9 bases, the J end by 6 bases, with 19 bases between. The CDR3 consists of 14 residues. Germline assignment: CDR1 MNHEY and CDR2 SVGEGT.

V gene TRBV7-9 combines with J gene TRBJ1-3; TRBD1 matches 8 bases. Germline values: CDR1 SEHNR, CDR2 FQNEAQ (reference sequence). The CDR3 has 16 residues. V shed 5 bases, J shed 3 bases, and the junction held 9 bases outside the gene matches. The CDR3 DNA reads as TGTGCCAGCAGCAATACCGGACAGGGTAGTGGAAACACCATATATTTT. The encoded protein is CASSNTGQGSGNTIYF.

The rearrangement uses TRBV11-1 and TRBJ1-1; weak D call: TRBD1 (6 bases). V lost 5 bases and J lost 1, with 14 bases in between. The CDR3 is 15 residues long. Germline V CDR1 and CDR2: SGHAT, FQDESV (reference sequence). CDR3 loop: CASSPLRGANTEAFF. The DNA of the CDR3 is TGTGCCAGCAGCCCTTTGCGGGGGGCGAACACTGAAGCTTTCTTT.

This clonotype was detected only a few times. The genes are TRBV25-1 and TRBJ1-1, with 7 nucleotides matching TRBD1. The germline CDR1 and CDR2 sequences are MGHDK and SYGVNS. V lost 3 bases and J lost 2; bases outside the gene matches: 6. This CDR3 is built from 15 residues. The CDR3 is CASSEYRGTNTEAFF. The CDR3, as DNA: TGTGCCAGCAGTGAGTACAGGGGCACCAACACTGAAGCTTTCTTT.